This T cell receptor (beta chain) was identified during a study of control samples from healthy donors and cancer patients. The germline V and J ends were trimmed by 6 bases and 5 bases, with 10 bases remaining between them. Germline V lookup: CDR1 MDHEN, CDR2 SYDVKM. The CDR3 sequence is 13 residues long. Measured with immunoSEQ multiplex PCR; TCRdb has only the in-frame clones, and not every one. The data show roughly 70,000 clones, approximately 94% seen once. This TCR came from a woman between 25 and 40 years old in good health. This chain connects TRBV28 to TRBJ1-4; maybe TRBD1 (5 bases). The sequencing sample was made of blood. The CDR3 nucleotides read TGTGCCAGCAGCTCCGGGGGGAATGAAAAACTGTTTTTT. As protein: CASSSGGNEKLFF.